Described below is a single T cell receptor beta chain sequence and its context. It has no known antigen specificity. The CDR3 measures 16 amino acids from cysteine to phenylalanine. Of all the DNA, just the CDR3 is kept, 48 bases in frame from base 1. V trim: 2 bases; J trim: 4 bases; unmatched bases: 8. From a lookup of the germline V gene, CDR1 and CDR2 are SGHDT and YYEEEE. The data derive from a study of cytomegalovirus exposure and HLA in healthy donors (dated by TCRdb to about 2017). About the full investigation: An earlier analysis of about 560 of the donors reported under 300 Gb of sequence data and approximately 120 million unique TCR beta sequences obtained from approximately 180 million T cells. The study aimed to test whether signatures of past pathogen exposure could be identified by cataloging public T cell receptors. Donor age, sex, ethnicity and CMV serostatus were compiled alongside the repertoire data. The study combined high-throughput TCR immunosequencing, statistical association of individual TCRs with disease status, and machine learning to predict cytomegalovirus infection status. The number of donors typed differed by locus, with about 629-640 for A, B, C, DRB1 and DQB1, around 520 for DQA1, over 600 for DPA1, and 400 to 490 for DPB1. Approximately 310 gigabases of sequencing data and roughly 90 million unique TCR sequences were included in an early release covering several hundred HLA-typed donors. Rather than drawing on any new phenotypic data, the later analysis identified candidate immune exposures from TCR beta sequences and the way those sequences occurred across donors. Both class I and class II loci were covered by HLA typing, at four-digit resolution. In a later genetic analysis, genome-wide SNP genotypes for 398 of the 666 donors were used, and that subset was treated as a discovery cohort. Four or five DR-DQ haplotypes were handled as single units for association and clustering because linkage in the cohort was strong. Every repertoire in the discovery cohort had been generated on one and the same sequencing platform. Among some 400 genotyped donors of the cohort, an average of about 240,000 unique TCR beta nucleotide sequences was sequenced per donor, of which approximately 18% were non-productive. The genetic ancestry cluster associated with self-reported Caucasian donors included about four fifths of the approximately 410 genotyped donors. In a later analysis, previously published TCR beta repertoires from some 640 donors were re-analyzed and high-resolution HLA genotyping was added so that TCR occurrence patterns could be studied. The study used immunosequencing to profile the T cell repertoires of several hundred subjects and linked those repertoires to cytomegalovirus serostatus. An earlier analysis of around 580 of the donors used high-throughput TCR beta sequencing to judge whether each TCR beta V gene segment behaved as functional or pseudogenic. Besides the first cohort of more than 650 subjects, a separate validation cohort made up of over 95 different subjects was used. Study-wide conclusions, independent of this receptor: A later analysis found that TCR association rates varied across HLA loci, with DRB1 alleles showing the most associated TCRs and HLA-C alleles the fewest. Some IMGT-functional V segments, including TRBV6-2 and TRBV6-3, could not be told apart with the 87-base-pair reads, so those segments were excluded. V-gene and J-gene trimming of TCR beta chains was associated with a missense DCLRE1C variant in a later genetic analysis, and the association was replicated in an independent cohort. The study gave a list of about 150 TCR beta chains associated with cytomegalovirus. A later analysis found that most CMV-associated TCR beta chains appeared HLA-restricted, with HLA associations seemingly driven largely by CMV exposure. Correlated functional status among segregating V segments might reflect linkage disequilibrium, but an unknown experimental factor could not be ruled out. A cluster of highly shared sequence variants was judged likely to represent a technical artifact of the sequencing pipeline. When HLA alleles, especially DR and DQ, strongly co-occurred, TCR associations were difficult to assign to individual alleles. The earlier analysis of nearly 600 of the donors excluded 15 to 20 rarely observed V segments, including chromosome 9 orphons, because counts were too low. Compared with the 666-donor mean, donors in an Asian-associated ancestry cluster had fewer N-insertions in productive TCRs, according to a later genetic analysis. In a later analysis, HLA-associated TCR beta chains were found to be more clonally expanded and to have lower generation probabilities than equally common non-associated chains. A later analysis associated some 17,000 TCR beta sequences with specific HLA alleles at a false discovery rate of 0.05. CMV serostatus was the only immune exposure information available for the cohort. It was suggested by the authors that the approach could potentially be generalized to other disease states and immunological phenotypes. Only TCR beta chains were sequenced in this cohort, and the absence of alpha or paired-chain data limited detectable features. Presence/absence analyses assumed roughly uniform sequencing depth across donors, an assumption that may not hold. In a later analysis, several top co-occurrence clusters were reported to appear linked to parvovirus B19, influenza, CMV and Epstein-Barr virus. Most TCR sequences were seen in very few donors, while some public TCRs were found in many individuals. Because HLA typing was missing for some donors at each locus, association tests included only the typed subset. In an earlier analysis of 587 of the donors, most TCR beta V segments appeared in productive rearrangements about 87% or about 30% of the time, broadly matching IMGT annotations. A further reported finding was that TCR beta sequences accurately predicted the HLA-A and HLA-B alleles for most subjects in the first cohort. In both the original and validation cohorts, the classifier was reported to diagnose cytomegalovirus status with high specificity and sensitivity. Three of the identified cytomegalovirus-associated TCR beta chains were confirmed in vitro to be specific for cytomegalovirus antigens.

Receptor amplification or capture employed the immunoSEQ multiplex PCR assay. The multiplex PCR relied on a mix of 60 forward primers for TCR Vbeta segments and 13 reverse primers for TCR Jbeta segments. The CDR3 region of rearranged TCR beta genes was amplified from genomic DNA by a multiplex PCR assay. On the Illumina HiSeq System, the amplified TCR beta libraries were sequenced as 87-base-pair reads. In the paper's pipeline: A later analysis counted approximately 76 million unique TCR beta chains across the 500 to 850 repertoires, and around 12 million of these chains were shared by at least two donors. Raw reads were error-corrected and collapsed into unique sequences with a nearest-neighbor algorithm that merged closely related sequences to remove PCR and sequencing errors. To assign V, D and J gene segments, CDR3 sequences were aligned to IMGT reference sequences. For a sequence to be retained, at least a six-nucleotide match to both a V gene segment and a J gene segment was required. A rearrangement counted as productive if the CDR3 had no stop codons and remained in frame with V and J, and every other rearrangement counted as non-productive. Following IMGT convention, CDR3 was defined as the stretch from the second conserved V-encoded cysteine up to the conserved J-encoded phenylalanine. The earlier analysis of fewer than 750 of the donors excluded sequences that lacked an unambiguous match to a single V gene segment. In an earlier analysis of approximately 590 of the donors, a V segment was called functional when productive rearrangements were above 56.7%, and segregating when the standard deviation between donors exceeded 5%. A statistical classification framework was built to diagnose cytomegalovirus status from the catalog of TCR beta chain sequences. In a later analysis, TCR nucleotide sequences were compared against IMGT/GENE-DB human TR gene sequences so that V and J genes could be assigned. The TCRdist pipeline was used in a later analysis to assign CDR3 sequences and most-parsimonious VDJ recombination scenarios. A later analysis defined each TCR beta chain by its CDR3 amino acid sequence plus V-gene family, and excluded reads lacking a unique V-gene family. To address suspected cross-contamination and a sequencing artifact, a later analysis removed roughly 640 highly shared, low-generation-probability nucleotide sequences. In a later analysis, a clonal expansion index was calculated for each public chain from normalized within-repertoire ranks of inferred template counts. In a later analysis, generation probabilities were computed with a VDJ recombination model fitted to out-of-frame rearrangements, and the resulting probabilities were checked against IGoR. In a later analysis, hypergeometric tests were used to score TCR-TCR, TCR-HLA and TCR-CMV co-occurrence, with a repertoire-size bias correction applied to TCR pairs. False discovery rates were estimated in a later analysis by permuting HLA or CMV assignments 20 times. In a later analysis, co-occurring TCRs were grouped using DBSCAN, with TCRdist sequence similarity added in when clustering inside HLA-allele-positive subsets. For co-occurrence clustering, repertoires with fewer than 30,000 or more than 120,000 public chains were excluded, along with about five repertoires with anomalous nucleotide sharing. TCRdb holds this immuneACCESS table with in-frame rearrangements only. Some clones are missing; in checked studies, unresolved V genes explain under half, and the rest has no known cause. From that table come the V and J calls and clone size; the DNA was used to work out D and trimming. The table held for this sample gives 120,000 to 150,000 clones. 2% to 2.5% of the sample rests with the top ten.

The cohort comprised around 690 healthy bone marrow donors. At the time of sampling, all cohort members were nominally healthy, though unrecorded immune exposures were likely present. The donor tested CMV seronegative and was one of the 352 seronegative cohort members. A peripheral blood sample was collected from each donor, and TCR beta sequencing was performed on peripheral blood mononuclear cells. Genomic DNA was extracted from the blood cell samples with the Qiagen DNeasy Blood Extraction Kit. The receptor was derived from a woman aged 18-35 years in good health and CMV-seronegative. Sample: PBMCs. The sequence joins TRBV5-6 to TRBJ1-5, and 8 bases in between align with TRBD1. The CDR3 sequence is CASSFLGQGRNQPQHF. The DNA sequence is TGTGCCAGCAGCTTTCTTGGACAGGGTCGAAATCAGCCCCAGCATTTT.